These 7 T cell receptor beta chains were all obtained from the same sample, sequenced in a study of Graves' ophthalmopathy and Graves' hyperthyroidism. RNA transcripts provided the template for amplifying TCR beta CDR3 regions. Amplification began with first-round RT-PCR using HTBI primers, then second-round multiplex PCR was performed. Via MiXCR, TCRdb re-called the multiplex PCR reads, giving one row per CDR3 protein. The sample shows some 1.1 million distinct CDR3 sequences, about 40% of them seen only once. Sample: peripheral blood or thyroid tissue (not recorded which). These receptors all stem from an adult man with Graves' hyperthyroidism.

This clonotype occurred a few times. This chain links TRBV6-9 with TRBJ2-7; D is unclear. CDR3 length: 13 amino acids. The ends were cut back, 6 bases at V and 3 bases at J, with 12 bases in the middle. Germline assignment: CDR1 MNHGY and CDR2 SVAAGI. The CDR3 here is CASRFGSDYEQYF. CDR3 sequence (DNA): TGTGCCAGCAGATTCGGCTCGGACTACGAGCAGTACTTC.

Ten or more counts support this clonotype. This chain uses TRBV5-1 with TRBJ2-2; no definite D call. V was trimmed by 4 bases and J by 7 bases, leaving 14 bases between them. The germline V gene has CDR1 SGHRS and CDR2 YFSETQ. The CDR3 extends over 14 amino acids. In DNA form, the CDR3 reads TGCGCCAGCAGCACTTGGCAGGTGGACGGGGAGCTGTTTTTT. This gives the protein CASSTWQVDGELFF.

The chain links TRBV29-1 to TRBJ2-7; TRBD1 matches 9 bases. The CDR3 consists of 13 residues. Germline values: CDR1 SQVTM, CDR2 ANQGSEA. The V segment lost 8 bases and the J segment 2 bases; nucleotides outside the gene matches: 7. In DNA form, the CDR3 reads TGCAGCCCGGACAGGGGACCGACCTACGAGCAGTACTTC. Translation: CSPDRGPTYEQYF.

The gene calls are TRBV10-3 and TRBJ2-5; TRBD2 agrees at 8 bases. This CDR3 has 15 residues. CDR1 ENHRY and CDR2 SYGVKD come from the germline V gene. Losses at the gene ends were 5 bases for V and 4 bases for J; bases not matched to a gene: 9. DNA of the CDR3: TGTGCCATCAGTTCAACTACGGGGGGGGGAGAGACCCAGTACTTC. The encoded protein is CAISSTTGGGETQYF.

This clonotype was recorded only once. The chain employs TRBV20-1 and TRBJ1-1; tentatively, D is TRBD1 (5 bases). The length of the CDR3 is 14 residues. CDR1 is DFQATT and CDR2 is SNEGSKA in the germline V gene (reference sequence). V gave up 6 bases and J gave up 8 bases, with 22 bases separating them. Here the CDR3 reads CSAPDMGGRREAFF. The CDR3 region has the DNA TGCAGTGCCCCGGACATGGGCGGCCGTCGGGAAGCTTTCTTT.

V usage is TRBV29-1 and J usage is TRBJ1-1; 9 bases are shared with TRBD1. The CDR3 sequence is 14 residues long. From germline, CDR1 is SQVTM and CDR2 ANQGSEA. The trim removed 4 bases at V and 1 base at J, leaving 4 bases unmatched. CDR3 protein: CSVGTGVPNTEAFF. The CDR3 DNA is TGCAGCGTTGGGACAGGGGTTCCGAACACTGAAGCTTTCTTT.

The rearrangement joins TRBV19 to TRBJ2-1; D unresolved. V lost 2 bases to trimming and J lost 4 bases, with 12 bases between them. This CDR3 has 15 amino acids. Germline V gives CDR1 LNHDA, CDR2 SQIVND (reference sequence). The chain's CDR3 is CASSINPPQYNEQFF. The CDR3 nucleotides are TGTGCCAGTAGTATAAATCCTCCACAGTACAATGAGCAGTTCTTC. Full variable domain (outside the CDR3, taken from reference TRBV19 and TRBJ2-1): DGGITQSPKYLFRKEGQNVTLSCEQNLNHDAMYWYRQDPGQGLRLIYYSQIVNDFQKGDIAEGYSVSREKKESFPLTVTSAQKNPTAFYLCASSINPPQYNEQFFGPGTRLTVL.